One sample yielded the 3 T cell receptor beta chains listed below, sequenced in a study of metastatic and nonmetastatic thyroid tumors (dated by TCRdb to the early 2020s). Libraries were prepared through PCR. Sequencing used an Illumina HiSeq 4000. In-frame beta chains were kept once TCRdb had trimmed the public reads at Q25 with fastp and called clones with MiXCR. Counted in this sample were roughly 72,000 clones; around 20% of them appeared once. Roughly 13% of the sample lies in the top ten. None of the patients had been given any treatment before thyroid surgery. The sample comprised blood. These TCRs come from a female donor with papillary thyroid cancer or a benign thyroid nodule (not recorded which). Some clones in this sample may be carry-over from other donors' samples.

J is TRBJ2-7 and V is TRBV5-1, with 9 bases that match TRBD2. Germline CDR1 and CDR2: SGHRS and YFSETQ. V trimming: 0 bases; J trimming: 7 bases; junction bases outside the gene matches: 11. This CDR3 spans 16 amino acids. For the CDR3, the DNA is TGCGCCAGCAGCTTGGTAGCGGGAGTGCTGCCTGGGGAGCAGTACTTC. Protein product: CASSLVAGVLPGEQYF.

This clone was observed a handful of times. A much larger clone sits a single nucleotide away, making a read error possible. The chain recombines TRBV10-3 with TRBJ2-3; D might be TRBD1 (6 bases). CDR3 size: 15 residues. Germline V gene sequence: CDR1 ENHRY, CDR2 SYGVKD. This CDR3 reads CATSELTGGTDTQYF. CDR3 in DNA: TGTGCCACCAGTGAGCTGACAGGAGGCACAGATACGCAGTATTTT.

This clone was found many times. V usage is TRBV5-6 and J usage is TRBJ2-7, with D unclear. This CDR3 has 12 residues. CDR1 SGHDT and CDR2 YYEEEE come from the germline V gene. Trimming took off 4 bases at V and 4 bases at J, with 9 bases between the two ends. The CDR3 spells CASSLQNYEQYF. The CDR3 region has the DNA TGTGCCAGCAGCCTACAGAATTACGAGCAGTACTTC.